The clone carrying this T cell receptor beta chain was found once. Its antigen is not known. Findings and limits, study-wide: Tumor-infiltrating Treg TCR alpha and beta sequences overlapped most with tumor naive CD4+ T cells, then blood naive. Around 13% of tumor Treg sequences matched naive CD4+ cells. Tumor memory CD4+ T cell TCR gene usage was found to cluster with blood and lymph node memory CD4+ cells and with lymph node naive CD4+ cells.

The TRBV12-4/TRBJ1-2 clonotypes were amplified using barcode primers with ligated adaptors. From the multiplex PCR reads, TCRdb called clonotypes with MiXCR, one entry per CDR3 protein. The table lists fewer than 1,000 distinct CDR3 sequences, approximately 25% of them singletons. V shed 6 bases and J 4 bases; nucleotides not matched to a gene: 10. The CDR3 sequence is 15 residues long. Treg sorting used a CD4+CD25+CD127-/low gate. The sequenced sample was Tregs sorted from blood. The rearrangement uses TRBV12-3 or TRBV12-4 and TRBJ1-2, with 8 bases aligning to TRBD1. The sequence was collected from a female donor with breast cancer. The CDR3 region is CASRQAGQEIYGYTF. As DNA, the CDR3 is TGTGCCAGCAGACAAGCGGGACAGGAGATCTATGGCTACACCTTC.